The 7 T cell receptor beta chains below were found in one sample sequenced in a study of blood T cell repertoires in COVID-19. The table came from immunoSEQ multiplex PCR; TCRdb's copy has only in-frame clones and leaves some out. The table shows roughly 340,000 clones, with about nine tenths occurring only once. The sample was peripheral blood. Receptor source: a woman aged 70-85 years with COVID-19, enrolled during active disease.

The V call is TRBV12-3 or TRBV12-4, the J call TRBJ1-1; TRBD1 aligns across 9 bases. V was clipped by 10 bases and J by 3 bases; unmatched bases: 6. This CDR3 region has 13 residues. The CDR3 bases are TGTGCCACCCACAGGGGGCCGTACACTGAAGCTTTCTTT. This codes for CATHRGPYTEAFF.

In its sample, this clone was seen a few times. This chain connects TRBV19 to TRBJ1-1; no firm D call. This CDR3 comprises 13 residues. CDR1 and CDR2 (germline): LNHDA, SQIVND (reference sequence). Trimming removed 8 bases from V and 2 bases from J, with 12 bases in between. The CDR3 nucleotides read TGTGCCAGTCAGAAACAAATCAACACTGAAGCTTTCTTT. Translation: CASQKQINTEAFF.

DNA of the CDR3: TGTGCCGGTGGACAGAGTTACTCTGGAAACACCATATATTTT. It codes for CAGGQSYSGNTIYF. V usage is TRBV6-5 and J usage is TRBJ1-3; possibly TRBD1 for D (6 bases). Trimming took 11 bases from V and 0 from J, leaving 14 bases between them. Germline V CDR1 and CDR2: MNHEY, SVGAGI. CDR3 length: 14 residues.

The chain combines TRBV6-1 with TRBJ1-5; no definite D call. The CDR3 consists of 14 residues. Germline-derived CDR1 and CDR2 are MNHNS and SASEGT. Trimming took 2 bases from V and 5 from J, leaving 10 bases between them. For the CDR3, the DNA is TGTGCCAGCAGTGAAATGCCAGGTGATCAGCCCCAGCATTTT. Amino acid sequence: CASSEMPGDQPQHF.

This clone came up once. The chain employs TRBV4-1 and TRBJ1-5; D may be TRBD1 (5 bases). Trimming removed 0 bases from V and 5 bases from J, with 11 bases in between. The CDR3 contains 15 residues. The germline V gene encodes CDR1 MGHRA and CDR2 YSYEKL. The CDR3 nucleotides read TGCGCCAGCAGCCAAGAGGGACTGACTTATCAGCCCCAGCATTTT. Translated, it gives CASSQEGLTYQPQHF.

The rearrangement joins TRBV19 to TRBJ2-7; D may be TRBD2 (6 bases). Germline V gene data show CDR1 as LNHDA and CDR2 as SQIVND (reference sequence). This CDR3 region has 11 residues. Trimming removed 7 bases from V and 5 bases from J, with 9 bases in between. The CDR3 protein is CASKSGDEQYF. The CDR3 DNA reads TGTGCCAGTAAGTCGGGAGACGAGCAGTACTTC.

CDR3 coding DNA: TGCGCCAGCAGTCAAACCGACGACAGGGCAATGAACACTGAAGCTTTCTTT. Amino acids: CASSQTDDRAMNTEAFF. This chain uses TRBV23-1 with TRBJ1-1; TRBD1 matches 7 bases. TRBV23-1 counts as an open reading frame of uncertain function. The ends lost 2 bases at V and 0 bases at J; junction bases unmatched: 9. CDR3 length: 17 amino acids.